This TCR beta chain was sequenced for a study of molecular identifiers for immune sequencing clone quantification (dated by TCRdb to 2017 to 2018). Describing the broader study: For a replicate experiment, the RNA from either approximately 20,000 or 100,000 naive CD8 T cells was divided into five aliquots, and four of those aliquots went on to sequencing. This methods study benchmarked molecular-identifier clustering-based TCR repertoire sequencing (MIDCIRS) and TCR RNA copy counting, using CD8 T cells to do so. Points the paper makes about the study in general: In CMV-specific effector cells, clones with more than 20 RNA copies accounted for over 99% of molecules, whereas in naive cells such clones accounted for under 1%. When barcode sub-clustering was not used, chimeric consensus sequences inflated TCR diversity, with chimeras reaching as high as 47%. Modeling gave 3 to 3.5 recovered TCR RNA copies per cell versus around 10 by digital PCR, implying approximately 30% capture efficiency. The sizes of highly expanded clones could end up underestimated when identical TCR molecules share a barcode. Spiked-in Jurkat TCR RNA equivalent to a single cell was reported to be detectable even among over 800,000 naive CD8 T cells. The naive libraries included spiked-in Jurkat TCR RNA (about ten copies' worth), and this Jurkat TCR RNA is not part of the donor repertoire.

Libraries of naive CD8 T cells were built from around 18,000 to 910,000 sorted cells, with 10%, 30% or 50% of the purified RNA used. Naive CD8 T cells were FACS-sorted as CD8+CD4-CCR7+CD45RA+ on a BD FACSAria II into RLT Plus buffer. To test detection sensitivity, Jurkat RNA equal to over nine TCR copies was added to samples of roughly 18,000-1,100,000 naive CD8 T cells. Enrichment of CD8 T cells was done with RosetteSep CD8+ T Cell Enrichment Cocktail plus Ficoll-Paque, and ACK red cell lysis came afterward. Trimming at the junction amounts to 8 bases on V and 5 bases on J, and the germline ends lie 14 bases apart. Taken from cysteine to phenylalanine, the CDR3 has 12 residues. Kept here is only the CDR3 DNA, which spans 36 bases and is read in frame from base 1. Concerning this clonotype: Its target antigen remains unknown. No per-base quality is available; no much larger clone lies one base away.

Library prep was done by PCR. This sample was sequenced with an Illumina HiSeq 4000. Preparation of bulk TCR libraries followed a previously described approach, with the TCR primers listed in Table S5. Total RNA was purified with the Qiagen AllPrep DNA/RNA kit. Before analysis, reads from multiple sequencing runs of one library were combined. Turning to the authors' computational methods: Reads were retained only if their TCR constant sequence matched exactly, and those retained reads were trimmed to 150 nt and grouped according to their 12-nt molecular barcodes. Reads in each barcode group were sub-clustered using a 15% Levenshtein threshold, and a quality-weighted consensus sequence was built for each RNA molecule. Non-functional sequences were removed, as were lower-count sequences one edit away from another. Based on a fit of two negative binomial distributions, barcode sub-clusters having less than 20% of the maximum read count were discarded. TCRdb applied fastp at Q25 and MiXCR to the public reads, then kept only in-frame beta chains. Every entry covers one CDR3 protein and lists the most common genes and DNA from its rows. The V and J calls here are based on TCRdb, not the publication. The sample records 250,000 to 350,000 distinct CDR3 sequences, about 22% of which are singletons. The ten largest clones capture approximately 0.84% of the sample.

The sample comprised naive CD8+ T cells from blood, with Jurkat cell RNA spiked in. Read against the paper, the sample's cell subset or site label means: FACS-sorted CD8+CD4-CCR7+CD45RA+ naive T cells. This sequence originates from a human donor in good health. Some libraries in this study had Jurkat cell RNA spiked in. Recombination joined TRBV5-3 with TRBJ2-7, with the D segment identity uncertain. TRBV5-3 is known as an ORF, though its function is uncertain. The CDR3 has the sequence CASSQIGHEQYF. DNA sequence: TGTGCCAGCAGCCAGATAGGCCACGAGCAGTACTTC.